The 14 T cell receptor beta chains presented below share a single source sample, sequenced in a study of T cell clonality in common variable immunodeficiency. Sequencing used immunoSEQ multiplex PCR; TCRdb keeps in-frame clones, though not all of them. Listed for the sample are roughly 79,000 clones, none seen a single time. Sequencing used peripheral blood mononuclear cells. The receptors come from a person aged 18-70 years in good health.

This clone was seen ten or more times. The CDR3 loop reads CSAGDSGGRSDEQFF. The CDR3 bases that were read are TGCAGTGCGGGGGATAGTGGGGGCCGGTCGGATGAG. This chain uses TRBV20-1 with TRBJ2-1, with D maybe TRBD1 (6 bases). With the read ending 3 residues before the CDR3 end, the germline J gene is used to fill in that end. Looked up from germline, CDR1 is DFQATT and CDR2 is SNEGSKA (reference sequence). The CDR3 runs 15 residues. V was trimmed by 6 bases and J by 8 bases, leaving 23 bases between them.

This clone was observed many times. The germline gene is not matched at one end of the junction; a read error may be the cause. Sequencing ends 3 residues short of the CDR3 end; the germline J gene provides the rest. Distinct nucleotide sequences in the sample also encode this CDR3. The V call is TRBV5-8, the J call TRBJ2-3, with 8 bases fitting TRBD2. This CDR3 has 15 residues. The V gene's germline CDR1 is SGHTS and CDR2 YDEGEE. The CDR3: CASSFPAGVGDTQYF. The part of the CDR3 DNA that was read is TGCGCCAGCAGCTTTCCAGCGGGAGTCGGAGATACG.

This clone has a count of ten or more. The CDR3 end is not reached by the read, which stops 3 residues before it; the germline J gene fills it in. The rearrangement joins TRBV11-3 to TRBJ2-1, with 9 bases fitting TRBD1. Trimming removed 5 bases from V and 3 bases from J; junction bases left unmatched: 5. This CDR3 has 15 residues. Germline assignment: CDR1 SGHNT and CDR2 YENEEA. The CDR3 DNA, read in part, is TGTGCCAGCAGCCCGGACAGGGGAAACTACAATGAG. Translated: CASSPDRGNYNE. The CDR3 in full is CASSPDRGNYNEQFF.

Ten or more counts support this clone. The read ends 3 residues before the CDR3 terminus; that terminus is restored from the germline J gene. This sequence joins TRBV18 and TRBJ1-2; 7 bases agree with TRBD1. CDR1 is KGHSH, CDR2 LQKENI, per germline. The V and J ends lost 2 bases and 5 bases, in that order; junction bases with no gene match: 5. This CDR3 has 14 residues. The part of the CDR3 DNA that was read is TGTGCCAGCTCACCAGGACAGGACTTTTATGGC. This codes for CASSPGQDFYG. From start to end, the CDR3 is CASSPGQDFYGYTF.

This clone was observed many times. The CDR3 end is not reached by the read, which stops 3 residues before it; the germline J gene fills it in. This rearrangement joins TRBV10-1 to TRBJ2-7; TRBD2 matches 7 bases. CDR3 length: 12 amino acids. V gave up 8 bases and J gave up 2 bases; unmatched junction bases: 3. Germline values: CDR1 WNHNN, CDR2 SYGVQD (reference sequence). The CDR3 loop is CASAGTTYEQYF. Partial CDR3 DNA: TGCGCCAGCGCAGGGACTACCTACGAG.

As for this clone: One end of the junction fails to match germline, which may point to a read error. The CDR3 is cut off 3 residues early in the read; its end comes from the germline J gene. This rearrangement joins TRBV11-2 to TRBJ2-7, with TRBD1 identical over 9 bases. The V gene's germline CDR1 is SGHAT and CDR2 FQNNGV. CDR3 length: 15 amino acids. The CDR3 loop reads CTSSLEQGASYEQYF. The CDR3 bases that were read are TGTACCAGCAGCTTAGAACAGGGGGCCTCCTACGAG.

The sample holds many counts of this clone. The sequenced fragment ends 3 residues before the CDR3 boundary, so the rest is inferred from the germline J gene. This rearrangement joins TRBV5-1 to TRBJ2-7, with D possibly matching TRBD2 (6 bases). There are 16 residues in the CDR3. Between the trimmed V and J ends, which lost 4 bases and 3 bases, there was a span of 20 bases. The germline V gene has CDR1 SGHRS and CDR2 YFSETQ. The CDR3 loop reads CASSRRRGSGDYEQYF. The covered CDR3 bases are TGCGCCAGCAGCAGACGGCGGGGAAGTGGGGACTACGAG.

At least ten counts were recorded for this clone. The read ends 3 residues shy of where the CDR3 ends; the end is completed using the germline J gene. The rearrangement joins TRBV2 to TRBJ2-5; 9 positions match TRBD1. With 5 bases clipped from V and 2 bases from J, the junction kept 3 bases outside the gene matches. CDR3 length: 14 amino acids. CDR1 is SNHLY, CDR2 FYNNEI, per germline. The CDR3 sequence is CASSRDRVQETQYF. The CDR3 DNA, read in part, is TGTGCCAGCAGTAGGGACAGGGTTCAAGAGACC.

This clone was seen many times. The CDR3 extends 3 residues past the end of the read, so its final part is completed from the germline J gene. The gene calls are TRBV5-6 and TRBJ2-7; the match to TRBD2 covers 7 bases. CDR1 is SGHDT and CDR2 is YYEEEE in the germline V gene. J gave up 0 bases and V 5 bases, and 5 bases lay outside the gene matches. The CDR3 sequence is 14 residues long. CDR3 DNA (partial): TGTGCCAGCAGATCTAGCGGAGGCTCCTACGAG. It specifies CASRSSGGSYE. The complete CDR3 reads CASRSSGGSYEQYF. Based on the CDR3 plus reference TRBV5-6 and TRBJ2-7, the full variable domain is DAGVTQSPTHLIKTRGQQVTLRCSPKSGHDTVSWYQQALGQGPQFIFQYYEEEERQRGNFPDRFSGHQFPNYSSELNVNALLLGDSALYLCASRSSGGSYEQYFGPGTRLTVT.

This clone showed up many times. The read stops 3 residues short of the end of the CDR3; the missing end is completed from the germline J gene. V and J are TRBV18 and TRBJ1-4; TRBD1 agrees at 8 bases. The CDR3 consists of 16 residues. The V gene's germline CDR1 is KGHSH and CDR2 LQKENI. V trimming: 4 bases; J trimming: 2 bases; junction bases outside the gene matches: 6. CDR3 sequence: CASSLQNRGTNEKLFF. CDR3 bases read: TGTGCCAGCTCACTACAAAACAGGGGGACTAATGAAAAA.

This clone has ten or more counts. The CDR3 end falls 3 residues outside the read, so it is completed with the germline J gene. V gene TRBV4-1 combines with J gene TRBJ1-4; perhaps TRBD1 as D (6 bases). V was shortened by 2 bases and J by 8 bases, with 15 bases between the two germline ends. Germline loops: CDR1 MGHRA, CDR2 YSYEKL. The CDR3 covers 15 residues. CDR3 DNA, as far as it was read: TGCGCCAGCAGCCAATGGCAGGGGATGGGAGAAAAA. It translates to CASSQWQGMGEK. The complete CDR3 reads CASSQWQGMGEKLFF.

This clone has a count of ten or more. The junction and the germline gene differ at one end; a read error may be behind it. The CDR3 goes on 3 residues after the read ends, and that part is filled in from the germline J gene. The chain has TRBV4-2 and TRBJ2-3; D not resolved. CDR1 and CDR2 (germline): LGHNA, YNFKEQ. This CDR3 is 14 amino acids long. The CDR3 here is CASSQDLRTDTQYF. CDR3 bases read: TGCGCCAGCAGCCAAGATCTACGAACAGATACG.

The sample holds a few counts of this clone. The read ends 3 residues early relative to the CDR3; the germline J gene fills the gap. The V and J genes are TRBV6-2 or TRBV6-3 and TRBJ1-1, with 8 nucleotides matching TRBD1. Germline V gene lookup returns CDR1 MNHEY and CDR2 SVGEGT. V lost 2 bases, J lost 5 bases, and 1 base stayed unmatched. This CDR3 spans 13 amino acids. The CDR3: CASSYGQGTEAFF. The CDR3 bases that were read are TGTGCCAGCAGTTACGGACAGGGAACTGAA.

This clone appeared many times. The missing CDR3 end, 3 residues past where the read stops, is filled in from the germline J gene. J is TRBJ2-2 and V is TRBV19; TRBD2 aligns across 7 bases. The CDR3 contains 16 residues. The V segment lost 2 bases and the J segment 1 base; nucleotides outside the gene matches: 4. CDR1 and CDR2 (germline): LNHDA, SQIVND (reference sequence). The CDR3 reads CASSIRSGMNTGELFF. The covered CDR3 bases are TGTGCCAGTAGTATAAGGAGCGGGATGAACACCGGGGAG.